This TCR beta chain was found in a study of regulatory T cells in long-lasting Graves disease. Study details: Those Graves' patients who were newly diagnosed had been on antithyroid drugs under 3 months. Regarding the study as a whole: Among persistent patients, a larger number of public clonotypes were shared (2,741) than among newly diagnosed patients (about 970).

Indicated time point: newly diagnosed GD, antithyroid drugs for less than 3 months. RNA from PBMCs was the source of the TCR library. The patient group derived from an endocrinology department in Xi'an, China. The CDR3 runs 14 residues. Deletions cut 0 bases from V and 9 bases from J, with 14 bases between. The V gene's germline CDR1 is DFQATT and CDR2 SNEGSKA (reference sequence). Construction of TCR beta libraries relied on iRepertoire HTBI primers and on Arm-PCR targeting CDR3 regions. TCRdb recomputed calls from the multiplex PCR reads with MiXCR, one row per CDR3 protein. This sample has about 350,000 distinct CDR3 sequences, with around 17% found just once. At least ten counts were recorded for this clonotype. Its antigen remains unidentified. The data were also submitted as part of a second study, on T cells in Graves' hyperthyroidism and ophthalmopathy.

The TCR sequence derives from a man aged 40-55 years with Graves disease. The chain recombines TRBV20-1 with TRBJ2-2, with D maybe TRBD2 (6 bases). Sequences were derived from peripheral blood mononuclear cells (PBMCs), sampled at new diagnosis, from a patient treated with antithyroid drugs. The CDR3 nucleotides read TGCAGTGCTAGAGATCCGGGGGACCGACGGGAGCTGTTTTTT. Translated, it gives CSARDPGDRRELFF.